The 29 T cell receptor beta chains given below trace back to one sample, sequenced in a study of T-cell reconstitution after alpha-beta-depleted transplantation in children. TCRbeta library preparation incorporated unique molecular identifiers. TCRdb redid the calling of the PCR reads with MiXCR, one entry per CDR3 protein. The sample records some 310,000 distinct CDR3 sequences, 23% being singletons. The material was PBMCs, mostly from graft donor cells, obtained 180 days after TCRalphabeta/CD19-depleted stem cell transplant. These receptors came from a male patient between 10 and 17 years old who had a stem cell transplant for acute lymphoblastic leukemia, so the T cells may come from the graft donor.

This clonotype was seen at least ten times. J is TRBJ1-1 and V is TRBV5-5; D perhaps matches TRBD1 (5 bases). Per the germline V gene, CDR1 is SGHKS and CDR2 is YYEKEE (reference sequence). V lost 0 bases, J lost 4 bases, and 16 bases lay in between. CDR3 length: 16 residues. CDR3 sequence (DNA): TGTGCCAGCAGCTTGGGGCAGGGTAGTTGGAGCACTGAAGCTTTCTTT. It is translated as CASSLGQGSWSTEAFF.

The rearrangement links TRBV5-4 to TRBJ2-1; D gene ambiguous. The CDR3 spans 12 residues. V lost 7 bases and J 9 bases, leaving 14 bases between the germline ends. Germline V gives CDR1 SGHNT, CDR2 YYREEE (reference sequence). CDR3 DNA: TGTGCCAGCGCGAAACGGGTAGGTGAGCAGTTCTTC. This encodes CASAKRVGEQFF.

Comments on this clonotype: At one boundary the junction diverges from the germline segment, which might be a read error. This chain uses TRBV7-9 with TRBJ2-7; D is unresolved. This CDR3 contains 12 residues. CDR1 SEHNR and CDR2 FQNEAQ come from the germline V gene (reference sequence). The CDR3 region is CASSLDIYDQYF. Here the CDR3 DNA reads TGTGCCAGCAGCTTAGACATATACGATCAGTACTTC.

Comment on this clonotype: This may come from a read error, since a much larger clone is one base off. The rearrangement links TRBV7-3 to TRBJ2-1; 12 positions match TRBD2. V lost 10 bases to trimming and J lost 5 bases; unmatched junction nucleotides: 6. The CDR3 contains 14 residues. Looked up from germline, CDR1 is SGHTA and CDR2 is FQGTGA. The CDR3 spells CAIRLAGGNNEQFF. CDR3 nucleotides: TGTGCCATCAGGCTAGCGGGAGGGAACAATGAGCAGTTCTTC. The variable domain in full, with the rest retrieved from reference TRBV7-3 and TRBJ2-1, is GAGVSQTPSNKVTEKGKYVELRCDPISGHTALYWYRQSLGQGPEFLIYFQGTGAADDSGLPNDRFFAVRPEGSVSTLKIQRTERGDSAVYLCAIRLAGGNNEQFFGPGTRLTVL.

This clonotype came up a few times. The genes are TRBV10-3 and TRBJ2-3, with 13 positions matching TRBD2. The CDR3 is 14 amino acids. V gave up 6 bases and J gave up 6 bases; unmatched junction bases: 3. Per germline, CDR1 ENHRY and CDR2 SYGVKD. CDR3 amino acids: CAIRGLAGTDTQYF. For the CDR3, the DNA is TGTGCCATCAGGGGACTAGCGGGAACCGATACGCAGTATTTT.

CDR3 residues: CASSIIESEQFF. CDR3 coding DNA: TGTGCCAGCAGTATTATAGAGTCAGAGCAGTTCTTC. The rearrangement uses TRBV13 and TRBJ2-1; D uncertain. Germline CDR1 reads PRHDT; CDR2 reads FYEKMQ (reference sequence). The CDR3 has 12 amino acids. V lost 6 bases and J 10 bases, leaving 13 bases between the germline ends.

The J gene is TRBJ2-7, the V gene TRBV24-1; tentatively, D is TRBD1 (6 bases). V lost 3 bases and J 2 bases, leaving 13 bases between the germline ends. Germline CDR1 is KGHDR and CDR2 is SFDVKD. The CDR3 sequence is 15 residues long. In DNA form, the CDR3 reads TGTGCCACCAGTGATCCCCGGACAGACCCCTACGAGCAGTACTTC. Protein: CATSDPRTDPYEQYF.

This clonotype was counted a few times. The chain carries TRBV12-3 or TRBV12-4 and TRBJ2-3; 12 nucleotides align to TRBD2. This CDR3 is 16 amino acids long. J was trimmed by 3 bases and V by 6 bases; bases with no gene match: 7. The CDR3 reads CASSTGLAGRTDTQYF. The CDR3 DNA is TGTGCCAGCAGCACGGGACTAGCGGGCCGGACAGATACGCAGTATTTT.

This clonotype occurred a few times. The chain uses TRBV5-6 and TRBJ2-1, with 12 bases identical to TRBD2. V shed 0 bases, J shed 4 bases, and the junction held 5 bases outside the gene matches. The V gene's germline CDR1 is SGHDT and CDR2 YYEEEE. The CDR3 is 17 amino acids. CDR3 amino acids: CASSLGGLAGGYNEQFF. The CDR3 DNA reads as TGTGCCAGCAGCTTGGGCGGGCTAGCGGGAGGGTACAATGAGCAGTTCTTC.

This clonotype was observed a handful of times. The chain has TRBV12-3 or TRBV12-4 and TRBJ1-1; tentatively, D is TRBD1 (6 bases). The CDR3 is 12 amino acids. Between the trimmed V and J ends, which lost 6 bases and 7 bases, there was a span of 12 bases. CDR3 bases: TGTGCCAGCAGCTACGGGGGCATTGAAGCTTTCTTT. Translated, it gives CASSYGGIEAFF.

This clonotype appeared a few times. The V call is TRBV27, the J call TRBJ2-3, with no clear D. Trimming removed 6 bases from V and 4 bases from J, with 8 bases in between. In germline, CDR1 is MNHEY, CDR2 SMNVEV (reference sequence). The CDR3 loop spans 12 amino acids. The CDR3 DNA is TGTGCCAGCAGGGGTCGCTCAGATACGCAGTATTTT. Its protein product is CASRGRSDTQYF.

With regard to this clonotype: Its ends do not fully match the called genes, so a read error is possible. The chain employs TRBV20-1 and TRBJ2-7, with 15 bases matching TRBD2. The CDR3 sequence is 15 residues long. Germline lookup yields CDR1 DFQATT and CDR2 SNEGSKA (reference sequence). Written as DNA, the CDR3 is TGCAGTGCTCACCAGACCGGGACTAGCGGGAGGTCAAGTGAGTTC. This translates into CSAHQTGTSGRSSEF.

The chain carries TRBV15 and TRBJ2-6; D gene uncertain. The germline V gene has CDR1 LNHNV and CDR2 YYDKDF (reference sequence). Trimming stripped 0 bases from V and 0 bases from J, with 15 bases between. The CDR3 spans 19 residues. CDR3 in DNA: TGTGCCACCAGCAGAGATCTTAAGGTACCCGTCTCTGGGGCCAACGTCCTGACTTTC. Translated, it gives CATSRDLKVPVSGANVLTF.

This clonotype turned up a few times. The rearrangement uses TRBV20-1 and TRBJ2-1, with TRBD2 matching over 14 bases. In germline, CDR1 is DFQATT, CDR2 SNEGSKA (reference sequence). V gave up 6 bases and J gave up 6 bases; unmatched junction bases: 4. The CDR3 spans 14 residues. The CDR3 sequence is CSAPTSGRANEQFF. CDR3 coding DNA: TGCAGTGCACCGACTAGCGGGAGGGCCAATGAGCAGTTCTTC.

J is TRBJ2-7 and V is TRBV20-1, with 12 bases that match TRBD1. The ends lost 5 bases at V and 5 bases at J; junction bases unmatched: 7. There are 14 residues in the CDR3. The V gene's germline CDR1 is DFQATT and CDR2 SNEGSKA (reference sequence). The CDR3 is CSALGTGGKDEQYF. CDR3 nucleotide sequence: TGCAGTGCTCTCGGGACAGGGGGCAAGGACGAGCAGTACTTC.

This clonotype was found a few times. This chain links TRBV5-1 with TRBJ2-7, with TRBD2 matching over 8 bases. J lost 0 bases, V lost 2 bases, and 7 bases had no gene match. The CDR3 runs 16 residues. Germline V lookup: CDR1 SGHRS, CDR2 YFSETQ. The CDR3 sequence: CASSFYSGILSYEQYF. In DNA form, the CDR3 reads TGCGCCAGCAGCTTTTATAGCGGGATTCTCTCCTACGAGCAGTACTTC.

In this sample, this clonotype turned up a few times. This chain links TRBV2 with TRBJ2-1, with 10 bases matching TRBD2. There are 16 residues in the CDR3. The V gene's germline CDR1 is SNHLY and CDR2 FYNNEI. V lost 2 bases to trimming and J lost 8 bases; unmatched junction nucleotides: 9. CDR3 sequence reads: CASSEWLAGVKDEQFF. As DNA, the CDR3 is TGTGCCAGCAGTGAATGGCTAGCGGGAGTGAAGGATGAGCAGTTCTTC.

This clonotype was observed many times. V and J are TRBV20-1 and TRBJ2-3; D remains unclear. This CDR3 is built from 13 residues. V was trimmed by 0 bases and J by 0 bases, leaving 4 bases between them. From germline, CDR1 is DFQATT and CDR2 SNEGSKA (reference sequence). DNA for the CDR3: TGCAGTGCTAGAGATCCGAGCACAGATACGCAGTATTTT. Its protein product is CSARDPSTDTQYF.

The V and J genes are TRBV5-1 and TRBJ2-7; TRBD2 matches at 11 bases. The CDR3 contains 16 residues. J was trimmed by 4 bases and V by 0 bases; bases with no gene match: 6. CDR1 SGHRS and CDR2 YFSETQ come from the germline V gene. The CDR3 is CASSLDIAGGAYEQYF. The DNA for the CDR3 is TGCGCCAGCAGCTTGGATATAGCGGGGGGGGCTTACGAGCAGTACTTC.

V and J are TRBV7-6 and TRBJ2-2, with D perhaps matching TRBD2 (6 bases). From germline, CDR1 is SGHVS and CDR2 FNYEAQ. The CDR3 has 16 residues. The V end lost 3 bases, the J end lost 0 bases, and 11 bases lay between the germline ends. The CDR3 DNA reads as TGTGCCAGCAGCTTGAGACTAGTCACGAACACCGGGGAGCTGTTTTTT. This sequence encodes CASSLRLVTNTGELFF.

At least ten counts were recorded for this clonotype. This rearrangement joins TRBV7-2 to TRBJ2-7; tentatively, D is TRBD1 (6 bases). There are 13 residues in the CDR3. CDR1 and CDR2 from the germline V gene are SGHTA and FQGNSA. Trimming shortened V by 1 base and J by 5 bases, and 9 bases separated the two germline ends. CDR3 amino acids: CASSLDRVNEQYF. CDR3 DNA: TGTGCCAGCAGCTTAGACAGGGTAAACGAGCAGTACTTC.

A few counts support this clonotype. J is TRBJ2-2 and V is TRBV7-6; TRBD1 matches 8 bases. The germline CDR1 and CDR2 sequences are SGHVS and FNYEAQ. With V trimmed by 0 bases and J by 1 base, 4 bases remained unmatched. This CDR3 is built from 17 residues. In DNA, the CDR3 is TGTGCCAGCAGCTTAGCCCGGGACAGGCGGAACACCGGGGAGCTGTTTTTT. This gives the protein CASSLARDRRNTGELFF.

The chain has TRBV18 and TRBJ2-3; no clear D gene. Trimming stripped 2 bases from V and 5 bases from J, with 8 bases between. Germline assignment: CDR1 KGHSH and CDR2 LQKENI. The CDR3 is 13 amino acids. CDR3 in DNA: TGTGCCAGCTCACCAGTGATGGGAGATACGCAGTATTTT. It encodes CASSPVMGDTQYF.

J is TRBJ2-7 and V is TRBV7-3; 7 bases line up with TRBD1. CDR1 is SGHTA, CDR2 FQGTGA, per germline. CDR3 size: 15 residues. After removal of 3 bases from V and 0 bases from J, the junction contained 5 bases not matched to a gene. The CDR3 nucleotides are TGTGCCAGCAGCTTGACAGGGCTGAGCTCCTACGAGCAGTACTTC. Protein: CASSLTGLSSYEQYF. The entire variable domain, with the rest obtained from reference TRBV7-3 and TRBJ2-7, is as follows: GAGVSQTPSNKVTEKGKYVELRCDPISGHTALYWYRQSLGQGPEFLIYFQGTGAADDSGLPNDRFFAVRPEGSVSTLKIQRTERGDSAVYLCASSLTGLSSYEQYFGPGTRLTVT.

Note on this clonotype: This clone may be a read error of a much larger clone one base away. The rearrangement joins TRBV5-5 to TRBJ2-1; TRBD1 is a possible D gene (6 bases). In germline, CDR1 is SGHKS, CDR2 YYEKEE (reference sequence). The CDR3 extends over 16 amino acids. V was shortened by 3 bases and J by 9 bases, with 22 bases between the two germline ends. The CDR3 here is CASSSSTGKYVGEQFF. The CDR3 DNA sequence: TGTGCCAGCAGCTCCTCCACAGGGAAGTACGTCGGTGAGCAGTTCTTC.

The chain joins TRBV7-9 to TRBJ1-3, with D possibly TRBD1 on 5 matching bases. Trimming cost V 4 bases and J 0 bases, with 10 bases left between them. Germline CDR1 reads SEHNR; CDR2 reads FQNEAQ (reference sequence). The CDR3 extends over 15 amino acids. The CDR3: CASSSDTASGNTIYF. CDR3 DNA: TGTGCCAGCAGCTCGGACACTGCCTCTGGAAACACCATATATTTT.

This clonotype was picked up one time. V and J are TRBV5-1 and TRBJ2-7; 8 nucleotides match TRBD2. Germline assignment: CDR1 SGHRS and CDR2 YFSETQ. The CDR3 spans 18 residues. Germline trimming cut 1 base from V and 0 bases from J; bases unmatched to any gene: 12. CDR3 bases: TGCGCCAGCAGCTTGTCCCTCTTAGCGGGATTAAGCTCCTACGAGCAGTACTTC. The encoded protein is CASSLSLLAGLSSYEQYF.

This clonotype was observed a few times. The chain carries TRBV4-1 and TRBJ2-1; possible D gene TRBD2, 5 bases. This CDR3 has 16 residues. V lost 1 base and J 4 bases, leaving 14 bases between the germline ends. The germline V gene has CDR1 MGHRA and CDR2 YSYEKL. In nucleotides, the CDR3 is TGCGCCAGCAGCCAAGCGCCCGGGATGCGGTACAATGAGCAGTTCTTC. Protein: CASSQAPGMRYNEQFF.

The gene calls are TRBV4-1 and TRBJ2-6, with D uncertain. In germline, CDR1 is MGHRA, CDR2 YSYEKL. Trimming pared 5 bases from V and 0 bases from J, leaving 14 bases between. The CDR3 totals 17 residues. The CDR3 coding sequence is TGCGCCAGCAGCGTTGCGAATTCCATCTCTGGGGCCAACGTCCTGACTTTC. Translated, it gives CASSVANSISGANVLTF.